This TCR beta chain comes out of a study of T cells expressing NK-cell markers. The wider study: Source material for TCR beta repertoires consisted of sorted CD3+CD56+NKG2C+, CD3+CD56+NKG2C- and CD3+CD56-NKG2C+ T cells. Serological testing identified seven of the eight sequenced donors as HCMV-seropositive and one as seronegative. Study-wide results and limits: About six of the donors carried dominant NKG2C+ clonotypes that took up roughly 1.0-7.5% of their CD8+ T cells. Among several donors, these clonotypes also ranked first in the CD3+CD56-NKG2C+ fraction.

TCRdb reprocessed the 5' RACE reads; each CDR3 protein has one entry and no DNA is given. This sample's clone table lists approximately 550,000 distinct CDR3 sequences. This CDR3 comprises 15 residues. Germline CDR1 reads DFQATT; CDR2 reads SNEGSKA (reference sequence). To note about this clonotype: What it binds is not known.

The TCR originated in a young man in good health. Source material: blood T cells: a sorted CD56 or NKG2C T cell subset, CD4+ or CD8+ T cells, or bulk PBMC T cells (not recorded which). This sequence joins TRBV20-1 and TRBJ2-1; TCRdb indicates TRBD1, and absent DNA this call remains unverified. The CDR3 loop is CSARAPGGVVNEQFF.